Shown below are 22 T cell receptor beta chains from a single sample sequenced in a study of OX40 agonist ivuxolimab in advanced cancers. Libraries were prepared by immunoSEQ multiplex PCR; TCRdb keeps only in-frame clonotypes and omits some of them. The sample lists tens of thousands of clones, about 90% occurring once. Sequencing used CD4+ or CD8+ T cells sorted from blood, obtained in a trial of the OX40 agonist ivuxolimab. All receptors derive from an adult with an advanced solid tumor such as melanoma, head and neck, liver or kidney cancer.

The chain carries TRBV9 and TRBJ2-1; D uncertain. V was clipped by 0 bases and J by 0 bases, with 10 bases between them. Germline V gives CDR1 SGDLS, CDR2 YYNGEE. There are 16 residues in the CDR3. This chain's CDR3 is CASSVAMGNSYNEQFF. The CDR3 bases are TGTGCCAGCAGCGTAGCTATGGGAAACTCCTACAATGAGCAGTTCTTC.

This clone has more than one count but fewer than ten. The chain links TRBV4-2 to TRBJ1-2, with D possibly being TRBD1 (5 bases). V was pared by 0 bases and J by 3 bases, with 11 bases between. Per germline, CDR1 LGHNA and CDR2 YNFKEQ. The CDR3 covers 15 residues. The CDR3 protein is CASSQDRRGDYGYTF. The CDR3 bases are TGTGCCAGCAGCCAAGATCGGCGGGGGGACTATGGCTACACCTTC.

The chain employs TRBV6-1 and TRBJ1-2, with D unclear. Trimming took off 0 bases at V and 6 bases at J, with 8 bases between the two ends. The CDR3 totals 13 residues. In germline, CDR1 is MNHNS, CDR2 SASEGT. For the CDR3, the DNA is TGTGCCAGCAGTGAAGCAGGGCGGGATGGCTACACCTTC. This sequence encodes CASSEAGRDGYTF.

CDR3: CASSVSGGFNEQFF. The CDR3 DNA sequence: TGTGCCAGCAGCGTATCGGGGGGGTTCAATGAGCAGTTCTTC. The chain carries TRBV7-2 and TRBJ2-1; 8 bases match TRBD2. Germline loops: CDR1 SGHTA, CDR2 FQGNSA. The length of the CDR3 is 14 residues. The V gene end was trimmed by 5 bases and the J gene end by 6 bases; junction bases not matched to a gene: 6.

The chain carries TRBV5-8 and TRBJ2-3; a weak D match, TRBD2 (6 bases). This CDR3 has 15 amino acids. V lost 2 bases and J 7 bases, leaving 17 bases between the germline ends. Germline V CDR1 and CDR2: SGHTS, YDEGEE. Here the CDR3 reads CASSLLEGPRYTQYF. The CDR3 DNA follows: TGTGCCAGCAGCTTATTGGAGGGGCCCCGGTATACGCAGTATTTT.

This chain connects TRBV28 to TRBJ1-2; maybe TRBD1 (6 bases). The CDR3 runs 14 residues. The V gene's germline CDR1 is MDHEN and CDR2 SYDVKM. The V end lost 6 bases, the J end lost 0 bases, and 11 bases lay between the germline ends. This CDR3 reads CASREGQTNYGYTF. DNA of the CDR3: TGTGCCAGCAGGGAAGGACAGACTAACTATGGCTACACCTTC.

The chain carries TRBV4-2 and TRBJ1-2; D is undetermined. The CDR3 length is 14 residues. V was trimmed by 4 bases and J by 8 bases, leaving 17 bases between them. CDR1 is LGHNA, CDR2 YNFKEQ, per germline. The CDR3 is CASSPLRGVEGYTF. In DNA form, the CDR3 reads TGTGCCAGCAGCCCGCTTCGGGGAGTCGAAGGCTACACCTTC.

The chain joins TRBV2 to TRBJ1-5; D is uncertain. This CDR3 has 14 amino acids. V was trimmed by 4 bases and J by 0 bases, leaving 7 bases between them. In germline, CDR1 is SNHLY, CDR2 FYNNEI. CDR3: CASSGSYSNQPQHF. The DNA for the CDR3 is TGTGCCAGCAGTGGTTCGTATAGCAATCAGCCCCAGCATTTT.

The chain has TRBV7-2 and TRBJ1-1, with no clear D. Between the trimmed V and J ends, which lost 2 bases and 2 bases, there was a span of 0 bases. CDR3 length equals 11 residues. CDR1 is SGHTA, CDR2 FQGNSA, per germline. CDR3 nucleotide sequence: TGTGCCAGCAGCTTAAACACTGAAGCTTTCTTT. Amino acid sequence: CASSLNTEAFF.

This chain links TRBV6-1 with TRBJ2-3; tentative D call: TRBD2 (6 bases). Between the trimmed V and J ends, which lost 5 bases and 6 bases, there was a span of 18 bases. Germline V gives CDR1 MNHNS, CDR2 SASEGT. This CDR3 contains 15 residues. The CDR3 sequence: CASSPQRGTSDTQYF. The DNA for the CDR3 is TGTGCCAGCAGTCCACAACGGGGGACTTCTGATACGCAGTATTTT.

V and J are TRBV7-3 and TRBJ2-2; no reliable D call. CDR3 size: 16 residues. CDR1 and CDR2 from the germline V gene are SGHTA and FQGTGA. V was shortened by 6 bases and J by 5 bases, with 19 bases between the two germline ends. The CDR3 sequence is CASRYDTGGETGELFF. The CDR3 region has the DNA TGTGCCAGCAGATACGACACCGGTGGTGAGACCGGGGAGCTGTTTTTT.

The chain is built from TRBV29-1 and TRBJ1-1, with D possibly being TRBD1 (6 bases). Germline-derived CDR1 and CDR2 are SQVTM and ANQGSEA. The germline V and J ends were trimmed by 1 base and 5 bases, with 8 bases remaining between them. The CDR3 is 12 residues long. The chain's CDR3 is CSVEVGGTEAFF. The CDR3 DNA reads TGCAGCGTTGAAGTAGGGGGTACTGAAGCTTTCTTT.

The table lists this clone with a few counts. The rearrangement joins TRBV27 to TRBJ1-4, with TRBD1 matching over 9 bases. Trimming at V came to 3 bases and at J to 10 bases, leaving 0 bases not matched to a gene. Germline V CDR1 and CDR2: MNHEY, SMNVEV (reference sequence). The CDR3 contains 12 residues. The CDR3, as DNA: TGTGCCAGCAGTTTGGGACAGGGAAAACTGTTTTTT. As protein: CASSLGQGKLFF.

The chain carries TRBV4-3 and TRBJ1-4; the D is unclear. The CDR3 sequence is 15 residues long. Germline-derived CDR1 and CDR2 are LGHNA and YSLEER. The germline V and J ends were trimmed by 1 base and 5 bases, with 11 bases remaining between them. CDR3 in amino acids: CASSQGDQPNEKLFF. The CDR3 DNA reads TGCGCCAGCAGCCAAGGAGATCAGCCGAATGAAAAACTGTTTTTT.

Comment on this clone: Compared with germline, one end of the junction differs, possibly owing to a read error. V is TRBV15 and J is TRBJ1-4, with D hard to call. The germline gives CDR1 LNHNV, CDR2 YYDKDF (reference sequence). This CDR3 contains 13 residues. CDR3 protein: CATGRALDEKLFF. CDR3 DNA: TGTGCCACCGGCAGAGCCTTGGACGAAAAACTGTTTTTT.

The chain has TRBV25-1 and TRBJ2-5; the D is unclear. Germline values: CDR1 MGHDK, CDR2 SYGVNS. V lost 11 bases and J lost 4, with 14 bases in between. The CDR3 has 12 residues. Here the CDR3 reads CAPPAPLETQYF. The DNA of the CDR3 is TGTGCCCCCCCAGCCCCCCTAGAGACCCAGTACTTC.

This chain joins TRBV28 and TRBJ1-2, with 9 bases identical to TRBD1. The CDR3 contains 16 residues. V dropped 8 bases and J dropped 9; count of bases not matched to a gene: 19. Germline-derived CDR1 and CDR2 are MDHEN and SYDVKM. The CDR3 DNA sequence: TGTGCCAGCTGGTGGGCCGGTTGGCTAGGGACAGGGAGCTACACCTTC. Translating gives CASWWAGWLGTGSYTF.

The chain combines TRBV28 with TRBJ1-5; D not resolved. The V end lost 5 bases, the J end lost 0 bases, and 17 bases lay between the germline ends. This CDR3 region has 17 residues. Germline-derived CDR1 and CDR2 are MDHEN and SYDVKM. CDR3 nucleotide sequence: TGTGCCAGCAGTACCCCGCTGCGAGGGAATAGCAATCAGCCCCAGCATTTT. Its translation is CASSTPLRGNSNQPQHF.

The chain joins TRBV7-9 to TRBJ2-3; D remains unclear. CDR3 size: 14 residues. The V gene's germline CDR1 is SEHNR and CDR2 FQNEAQ (reference sequence). Deletions cut 0 bases from V and 1 base from J, with 5 bases between. The CDR3 spells CASSLAGGTDTQYF. Here the CDR3 DNA reads TGTGCCAGCAGCTTAGCTGGGGGCACAGATACGCAGTATTTT.

A word on this clone: The sample holds other DNA sequences that translate to the same CDR3. The rearrangement uses TRBV4-3 and TRBJ1-3; D may be TRBD1 (5 bases). Germline-derived CDR1 and CDR2 are LGHNA and YSLEER. The CDR3 is 18 amino acids. V shed 1 base and J shed 0 bases, with 16 bases lying between them. In DNA form, the CDR3 reads TGCGCCAGCAGCCAAGGGGGGAGGGGTCAGAGCTCTGGAAACACCATATATTTT. Protein: CASSQGGRGQSSGNTIYF.

This chain connects TRBV7-2 to TRBJ1-1; D is unresolved. This CDR3 has 13 residues. Germline CDR1 and CDR2: SGHTA and FQGNSA. V lost 4 bases and J 4 bases, leaving 10 bases between the germline ends. This chain's CDR3 is CASSSQTFTEAFF. The CDR3 DNA reads TGTGCCAGCAGCTCCCAGACGTTCACTGAAGCTTTCTTT.

V usage is TRBV5-1 and J usage is TRBJ1-1, with D possibly being TRBD1 (6 bases). Germline V gene sequence: CDR1 SGHRS, CDR2 YFSETQ. V was trimmed by 0 bases and J by 4 bases, leaving 13 bases between them. The CDR3 has 15 residues. The chain's CDR3 is CASSLVWGPGTEAFF. CDR3 nucleotide sequence: TGCGCCAGCAGCTTGGTGTGGGGGCCCGGCACTGAAGCTTTCTTT.